This T cell receptor beta chain was documented in a study of T cell responses to AZD1222 COVID-19 vaccine. Study-wide results and caveats: The span of vaccine-associated CD4 TCRs extended across spike, with dominance at 160-218 and 743-854. The donor cohort was predominantly white British with a female majority, and clonal diversity may have been underestimated.

As concerns this clone: What it binds is not known.

Sequencing used immunoSEQ multiplex PCR; TCRdb keeps in-frame clones, though not all of them. The sample holds 120,000 to 150,000 clones, 80% to 95% seen once. The CDR3 has 15 amino acids. The germline V gene has CDR1 LNHDA and CDR2 SQIVND (reference sequence). The V and J ends lost 2 bases and 8 bases respectively, with 15 bases between them. The TCR comes from an adult in good health. This rearrangement joins TRBV19 to TRBJ1-4, with D maybe TRBD1 (6 bases). Sequenced here: peripheral blood, sampled on day 0 of MenACWY control vaccination. The CDR3 DNA reads as TGTGCCAGTAGTATAAGAACAGGGTCAAGCGAAAAACTGTTTTTT. Residues: CASSIRTGSSEKLFF.